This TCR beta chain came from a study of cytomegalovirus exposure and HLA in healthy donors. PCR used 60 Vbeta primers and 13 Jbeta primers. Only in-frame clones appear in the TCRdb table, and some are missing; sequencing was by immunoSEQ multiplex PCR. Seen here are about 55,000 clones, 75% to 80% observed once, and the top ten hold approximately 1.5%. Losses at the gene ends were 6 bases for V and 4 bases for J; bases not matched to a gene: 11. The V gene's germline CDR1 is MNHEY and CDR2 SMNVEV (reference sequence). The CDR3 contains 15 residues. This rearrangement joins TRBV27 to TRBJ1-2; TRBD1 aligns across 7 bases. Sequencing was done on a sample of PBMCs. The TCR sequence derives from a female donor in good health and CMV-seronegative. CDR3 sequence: CASRPDRRHGYGYTF. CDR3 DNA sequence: TGTGCCAGCAGACCGGACAGGAGGCATGGCTATGGCTACACCTTC.